This T cell receptor (beta chain) appears in the sequencing data of a study of cytomegalovirus exposure and HLA in healthy donors. Study conclusions and caveats: TCR beta chains numbering approximately 150 were designated cytomegalovirus-associated.

This clone was detected a few times. Antigen: not known. Each donor was healthy, and each was a bone marrow donor. The PCR used 60 Vbeta and 13 Jbeta primers. Using immunoSEQ multiplex PCR, the repertoire was profiled, and TCRdb retains in-frame clones only, with some absent. The sample carries about 280,000 clones, around nine tenths recorded once. Trimming left V 2 bases short and J 6 bases short, with 10 bases between. The CDR3 sequence is 13 residues long. The germline V gene encodes CDR1 SGDLS and CDR2 YYNGEE. This chain joins TRBV9 and TRBJ2-3; D not resolved. The source of this sequence is a woman younger than 30 in good health and CMV-seronegative. Sequenced sample: PBMCs. DNA of the CDR3: TGTGCCAGCAGCGTTACCTTGAGGGATACGCAGTATTTT. Translating it yields CASSVTLRDTQYF.